The 8 T cell receptor beta chains given below trace back to one sample, sequenced in a study of T-cell reconstitution after alpha-beta-depleted transplantation in children. Preparation of the TCRbeta library was carried out with unique molecular identifiers. TCRdb called the PCR reads again in MiXCR, with one record for every CDR3 protein. The sample consists of a few hundred thousand distinct CDR3 sequences, 27% of them appearing once. This specimen was PBMCs, taken before TCRalphabeta/CD19-depleted stem cell transplant. The receptors come from a boy younger than two with Wiskott-Aldrich syndrome, due to receive a stem cell transplant.

This clonotype was picked up one time. This rearrangement joins TRBV3-1 to TRBJ2-7; D remains ambiguous. Germline-derived CDR1 and CDR2 are LGHDT and YNNKEL (reference sequence). V shed 0 bases and J shed 2 bases, with 5 bases lying between them. This CDR3 spans 13 amino acids. CDR3 sequence: CASSQDKAYEQYF. The CDR3 DNA reads as TGTGCCAGCAGCCAAGATAAGGCCTACGAGCAGTACTTC.

In this sample, this clonotype turned up a few times. The chain carries TRBV3-1 and TRBJ1-5; possible D gene TRBD1, 6 bases. CDR1 is LGHDT, CDR2 YNNKEL, per germline (reference sequence). Trimming left V 4 bases short and J 1 base short, with 23 bases between. The CDR3 runs to 19 residues. In DNA form, the CDR3 reads TGTGCCAGCAGCCCCAGGTGGGGGGGCATCAGCGGGAGCAATCAGCCCCAGCATTTT. Translation gives CASSPRWGGISGSNQPQHF.

This clonotype was detected a few times. The rearrangement uses TRBV20-1 and TRBJ2-3; D might be TRBD2 (6 bases). Germline loops: CDR1 DFQATT, CDR2 SNEGSKA (reference sequence). The CDR3 spans 13 residues. V was trimmed by 7 bases and J by 0 bases, leaving 11 bases between them. CDR3 in amino acids: CSVPGASTDTQYF. DNA for the CDR3: TGCAGTGTTCCGGGAGCGAGCACAGATACGCAGTATTTT.

The chain has TRBV20-1 and TRBJ1-4; 7 nucleotides align to TRBD1. Trimming removed 6 bases from V and 8 bases from J; junction bases left unmatched: 6. The V gene's germline CDR1 is DFQATT and CDR2 SNEGSKA (reference sequence). The CDR3 has 12 residues. Written as DNA, the CDR3 is TGCAGTGCCAAGACAGGGTACGAAAAACTGTTTTTT. Protein sequence: CSAKTGYEKLFF.

V and J are TRBV20-1 and TRBJ2-5, with TRBD2 as a possible D gene (5 bases). This CDR3 spans 14 amino acids. V was clipped by 3 bases and J by 2 bases, with 13 bases between them. Germline CDR1 and CDR2: DFQATT and SNEGSKA (reference sequence). The CDR3 loop is CSASISTGQETQYF. The CDR3 DNA is TGCAGTGCTAGTATATCCACGGGGCAAGAGACCCAGTACTTC.

This clonotype has only a few counts. The rearrangement links TRBV20-1 to TRBJ2-2, with 8 nucleotides matching TRBD2. The germline CDR1 and CDR2 sequences are DFQATT and SNEGSKA (reference sequence). The CDR3 is 15 residues long. Unmatched junction bases numbered 6, after V lost 2 bases and J lost 4 bases. CDR3 residues: CSARKTGGRTGELFF. CDR3 bases: TGCAGTGCTAGAAAAACGGGAGGGCGCACCGGGGAGCTGTTTTTT.

The table lists this clonotype with a few counts. The chain carries TRBV4-1 and TRBJ2-5, with D unclear. Per germline, CDR1 MGHRA and CDR2 YSYEKL. The CDR3 runs 14 residues. The V end lost 0 bases, the J end lost 4 bases, and 9 bases lay between the germline ends. The CDR3 sequence: CASSQDSGRETQYF. In DNA form, the CDR3 reads TGCGCCAGCAGCCAAGATTCGGGCAGAGAGACCCAGTACTTC.

V is TRBV5-6 and J is TRBJ2-3; tentatively, D is TRBD1 (5 bases). Between the trimmed V and J ends, which lost 2 bases and 4 bases, there was a span of 14 bases. This CDR3 spans 15 amino acids. Germline V lookup: CDR1 SGHDT, CDR2 YYEEEE. CDR3 region: CASSFLGPGSDTQYF. For the CDR3, the DNA is TGTGCCAGCAGCTTTCTAGGACCAGGGTCAGATACGCAGTATTTT.